The next 28 T cell receptor beta chains were all read from a single sample in a study of blood T cells in healthy people across ages. A second PCR of 7 to 11 cycles used a sample-barcoded 5' primer and a J-beta primer mix. TCRdb recomputed calls from the 5' RACE reads with MiXCR, one row per CDR3 protein. The table shows some 560,000 distinct CDR3 sequences, with about 27% occurring only once. These sequences were also reported in another study, on T cells of mothers and their children.

Sequencing was performed on blood. Receptor source: a boy between 2 and 10 years old in good health.

The chain joins TRBV27 to TRBJ2-7; 8 nucleotides match TRBD2. The CDR3 sequence is 14 residues long. The V gene end was trimmed by 3 bases and the J gene end by 6 bases; junction bases not matched to a gene: 7. Germline assignment: CDR1 MNHEY and CDR2 SMNVEV (reference sequence). This CDR3 is CASSFTGGPVEQYF. In DNA, the CDR3 is TGTGCCAGCAGTTTCACGGGAGGGCCCGTCGAGCAGTACTTC.

A few counts support this clonotype. This rearrangement joins TRBV9 to TRBJ2-3; TRBD2 agrees at 10 bases. Per germline, CDR1 SGDLS and CDR2 YYNGEE. The CDR3 is 15 residues long. V was pared by 0 bases and J by 6 bases, with 4 bases of the junction left unmatched. CDR3 bases: TGTGCCAGCAGCGTAGCGGGACTAGCGTACGATACGCAGTATTTT. Translation gives CASSVAGLAYDTQYF.

This chain links TRBV3-1 with TRBJ1-5; a possible D gene is TRBD1 (5 bases). The CDR3 has 14 amino acids. The ends were cut back, 0 bases at V and 6 bases at J, with 9 bases in the middle. From germline, CDR1 is LGHDT and CDR2 YNNKEL (reference sequence). CDR3 residues: CASSQDPGSQPQHF. The CDR3 nucleotides are TGTGCCAGCAGCCAAGATCCAGGGTCTCAGCCCCAGCATTTT.

There are many counts of this clonotype. The J gene is TRBJ2-1, the V gene TRBV29-1; the D is unclear. Germline lookup yields CDR1 SQVTM and CDR2 ANQGSEA. This CDR3 has 11 residues. Between the trimmed V and J ends, which lost 7 bases and 1 base, there was a span of 5 bases. The CDR3 DNA sequence: TGCAGCGGCAGATCCTACAATGAGCAGTTCTTC. It codes for CSGRSYNEQFF.

The rearrangement links TRBV29-1 to TRBJ2-7; TRBD2 agrees at 9 bases. Germline CDR1 is SQVTM and CDR2 is ANQGSEA. V was clipped by 6 bases and J by 3 bases; unmatched bases: 9. CDR3 length: 14 amino acids. CDR3 nucleotides: TGCAGCGTCTCCCGGGCGGGGGGGCTCTACGAGCAGTACTTC. Amino acid sequence: CSVSRAGGLYEQYF.

By share of the sample, this clonotype is medium-sized (0.01 to 0.1%). The V call is TRBV9, the J call TRBJ2-4, with TRBD2 matching over 7 bases. In germline, CDR1 is SGDLS, CDR2 YYNGEE. The CDR3 has 16 amino acids. The V and J ends lost 2 bases and 0 bases, in that order; junction bases with no gene match: 5. DNA for the CDR3: TGTGCCAGCAGCGTGGCCCCGGGGGGAGCCAAAAACATTCAGTACTTC. Its translation is CASSVAPGGAKNIQYF.

This clonotype was recorded a few times. This chain uses TRBV7-8 with TRBJ2-7; TRBD2 matches 14 bases. The CDR3 is 16 amino acids. J gave up 9 bases and V 0 bases, and 7 bases lay outside the gene matches. Germline lookup yields CDR1 SGHVS and CDR2 FQNEAQ. This CDR3 is CASSLARLAGGPWQYF. The DNA for the CDR3 is TGTGCCAGCAGCTTAGCGAGACTAGCGGGAGGGCCGTGGCAGTACTTC.

This clonotype came up a few times. This chain connects TRBV2 to TRBJ2-1; TRBD2 matches 12 bases. TRBJ2-5 explains the end of the DNA better; the J call may be wrong. In germline, CDR1 is SNHLY, CDR2 FYNNEI. The CDR3 has 14 residues. CDR3 sequence: CASSVGTSGETQYF. CDR3 sequence (DNA): TGTGCCAGCAGTGTAGGGACTAGCGGGGAGACCCAGTACTTC.

V and J are TRBV3-1 and TRBJ1-6, with TRBD1 as a possible D gene (6 bases). This CDR3 is built from 14 residues. Germline V gene data show CDR1 as LGHDT and CDR2 as YNNKEL (reference sequence). Trimming shortened V by 5 bases and J by 6 bases, and 11 bases separated the two germline ends. The DNA of the CDR3 is TGTGCCAGCAGCACCGCACAGGGTAATTCACCCCTCCACTTT. This encodes CASSTAQGNSPLHF.

The V call is TRBV29-1, the J call TRBJ2-4; D unclear. Germline CDR1 SQVTM, CDR2 ANQGSEA. V lost 5 bases and J 6 bases, leaving 11 bases between the germline ends. The CDR3 runs to 12 residues. CDR3 sequence: CSVRTGRNIQYF. The CDR3 nucleotides read TGCAGCGTTCGGACCGGTCGAAACATTCAGTACTTC.

The chain joins TRBV10-1 to TRBJ2-7; D is uncertain. The CDR3 has 12 amino acids. The germline CDR1 and CDR2 sequences are WNHNN and SYGVQD (reference sequence). With 1 base removed from V and 6 bases from J, the gap between germline ends came to 7 bases. The CDR3 DNA sequence: TGCGCCAGCAGTGAGTTAACCCGCGAGCAGTACTTC. This sequence encodes CASSELTREQYF.

This clonotype was observed a few times. The rearrangement links TRBV12-3 or TRBV12-4 to TRBJ1-5, with 7 bases aligning to TRBD1. CDR3 length: 13 amino acids. V gave up 6 bases and J gave up 6 bases; unmatched junction bases: 5. The CDR3 nucleotides read TGTGCCAGCAGCGGACAGGCGGGTCAGCCCCAGCATTTT. This sequence encodes CASSGQAGQPQHF.

This clonotype occurred a few times. The chain recombines TRBV4-2 with TRBJ2-5; 8 nucleotides align to TRBD2. The J call may not be correct, given that the DNA end is closer to TRBJ2-1. Germline assignment: CDR1 LGHNA and CDR2 YNFKEQ. CDR3 length: 17 residues. As DNA, the CDR3 is TGTGCCAGCAGCCAAGGGACCGGGGGGGGGCCGGTGAATGAGCAGTTCTTC. This encodes CASSQGTGGGPVNEQFF.

This clonotype was detected ten times or more. The CDR3 region is CASFTGKYGYTF. The CDR3 DNA follows: TGTGCCAGCTTCACAGGGAAGTATGGCTACACCTTC. The rearrangement joins TRBV21-1 to TRBJ1-2; whether TRBD1, the table's D call, matches the DNA was not checked. TRBV21-1 is tagged as a pseudogene. The CDR3 has 12 amino acids.

V usage is TRBV18 and J usage is TRBJ2-1; possible D gene TRBD1, 6 bases. Trimming took off 3 bases at V and 5 bases at J, with 14 bases between the two ends. The length of the CDR3 is 15 residues. The V gene's germline CDR1 is KGHSH and CDR2 LQKENI. The CDR3 sequence: CASSPNQRGNNEQFF. The CDR3, as DNA: TGTGCCAGCTCACCCAACCAGAGGGGGAACAATGAGCAGTTCTTC. Variable domain in full (rest from reference TRBV18 and TRBJ2-1): NAGVMQNPRHLVRRRGQEARLRCSPMKGHSHVYWYRQLPEEGLKFMVYLQKENIIDESGMPKERFSAEFPKEGPSILRIQQVVRGDSAAYFCASSPNQRGNNEQFFGPGTRLTVL.

The table lists this clonotype with a few counts. The chain is built from TRBV25-1 and TRBJ2-7; 11 nucleotides agree with TRBD1. Germline V gene sequence: CDR1 MGHDK, CDR2 SYGVNS. The junction had 7 bases not matched to a gene; V was cut back by 8 bases and J by 7 bases. There are 13 residues in the CDR3. The CDR3 DNA reads as TGTGCCAGCGGAGGACAGGGGGCAGGGGAGCAGTACTTC. The encoded protein is CASGGQGAGEQYF.

Worth noting for this clonotype: The junction differs from germline at one of its ends, possibly a read error. Here the CDR3 DNA reads TGCGCCAGCAGCCCAACTGGACCTAACACCGGGGAGCCGTTTTTT. It encodes CASSPTGPNTGEPFF. This chain uses TRBV4-3 with TRBJ2-2; TRBD2 is a possible D gene (5 bases). Germline V gene sequence: CDR1 LGHNA, CDR2 YSLEER. The CDR3 is 15 amino acids.

The table lists this clonotype with a count of one. The chain is built from TRBV9 and TRBJ2-5; D gene unclear. The end of the DNA is better explained by TRBJ2-7, so the J call may be wrong. Germline V gene data show CDR1 as SGDLS and CDR2 as YYNGEE. CDR3 length: 14 amino acids. The CDR3 spells CASSVAPSSDEQYF. For the CDR3, the DNA is TGTGCCAGCAGCGTAGCCCCGTCTAGTGACGAGCAGTACTTC.

In this sample, this clonotype turned up a few times. V is TRBV4-3 and J is TRBJ2-4, with unresolved D. The CDR3 has 15 amino acids. V was clipped by 3 bases and J by 0 bases, with 9 bases between them. CDR1 LGHNA and CDR2 YSLEER come from the germline V gene. The CDR3 DNA reads as TGCGCCAGCAGCCAGGGCGTTCTAGCCAAAAACATTCAGTACTTC. Its protein is CASSQGVLAKNIQYF.

The gene calls are TRBV4-1 and TRBJ2-1, with 14 bases that match TRBD2. The CDR3 covers 19 residues. Germline CDR1 MGHRA, CDR2 YSYEKL. V shed 0 bases, J shed 0 bases, and the junction held 4 bases outside the gene matches. The CDR3 nucleotides read TGCGCCAGCAGCCAAGAGGGACTAGCGGGAGTTGGCTCCTACAATGAGCAGTTCTTC. This sequence encodes CASSQEGLAGVGSYNEQFF.

This clonotype has only a few counts. This chain links TRBV29-1 with TRBJ1-1, with D possibly matching TRBD1 (5 bases). The CDR3 length is 12 residues. CDR1 and CDR2 (germline): SQVTM, ANQGSEA. The ends were cut back, 7 bases at V and 4 bases at J, with 13 bases in the middle. CDR3 nucleotide sequence: TGCAGCGACCATCGGGGGGGCACTGAAGCTTTCTTT. Protein product: CSDHRGGTEAFF.

The gene calls are TRBV29-1 and TRBJ2-1; 7 positions agree with TRBD2. J gave up 0 bases and V 8 bases, and 4 bases lay outside the gene matches. CDR3 length: 13 amino acids. Looked up from germline, CDR1 is SQVTM and CDR2 is ANQGSEA. The CDR3 sequence: CSLQRGSYNEQFF. In DNA, the CDR3 is TGCAGCCTCCAGCGGGGCTCCTACAATGAGCAGTTCTTC.

V gene TRBV10-3 combines with J gene TRBJ1-1; D possibly corresponds to TRBD1 (5 bases). The CDR3 contains 14 residues. V was shortened by 2 bases and J by 0 bases, with 7 bases between the two germline ends. In germline, CDR1 is ENHRY, CDR2 SYGVKD. In nucleotides, the CDR3 is TGTGCCATCAGTGAGGGGGGGATGAACACTGAAGCTTTCTTT. Translation gives CAISEGGMNTEAFF.

This clonotype was observed a few times. The chain is built from TRBV9 and TRBJ2-2; 8 bases match TRBD1. Per germline, CDR1 SGDLS and CDR2 YYNGEE. Trimming at V came to 3 bases and at J to 4 bases, leaving 5 bases not matched to a gene. This CDR3 has 15 residues. The CDR3 DNA reads as TGTGCCAGCAGCGGGGGACAGGTTCCCACCGGGGAGCTGTTTTTT. Amino acids: CASSGGQVPTGELFF.

The chain carries TRBV3-1 and TRBJ2-2; 15 positions agree with TRBD2. V was clipped by 5 bases and J by 4 bases; unmatched bases: 14. There are 20 residues in the CDR3. Germline V gene data show CDR1 as LGHDT and CDR2 as YNNKEL (reference sequence). This CDR3 reads CASSTRTSGRAPRGTGELFF. DNA of the CDR3: TGTGCCAGCAGCACCCGGACTAGCGGGAGGGCCCCCCGTGGCACCGGGGAGCTGTTTTTT.

The chain is built from TRBV12-3 or TRBV12-4 and TRBJ2-7; TRBD1 might be the D (6 bases). This CDR3 has 15 amino acids. Between the trimmed V and J ends, which lost 2 bases and 3 bases, there was a span of 14 bases. In nucleotides, the CDR3 is TGTGCCAGCAGTTTAATGGACAGTTCTATCTACGAGCAGTACTTC. Translated, it gives CASSLMDSSIYEQYF.

The rearrangement uses TRBV6-2 or TRBV6-3 and TRBJ2-1, with 12 bases fitting TRBD2. Germline lookup yields CDR1 MNHEY and CDR2 SVGEGT. The V and J ends lost 8 bases and 8 bases, in that order; junction bases with no gene match: 13. The CDR3 consists of 16 residues. The CDR3 loop reads CASVSFLAGGPYEQFF. The CDR3 region has the DNA TGTGCCAGCGTTTCCTTTCTAGCGGGAGGGCCTTATGAGCAGTTCTTC.

The V gene is TRBV7-9, the J gene TRBJ1-4; D may be TRBD1 (6 bases). Germline CDR1 and CDR2: SEHNR and FQNEAQ (reference sequence). CDR3 length equals 14 residues. Trimming took off 5 bases at V and 8 bases at J, with 15 bases between the two ends. The CDR3 nucleotides are TGTGCCAGCAGCCAACAGGGACGGTGGGAAAAACTGTTTTTT. Translation: CASSQQGRWEKLFF.